These 30 T cell receptor beta chains came from one sample sequenced in a study of blood T cell repertoires in COVID-19 (dated by TCRdb to 2019 to 2021). Library creation used the immunoSEQ multiplex PCR assay. This is the immuneACCESS table as TCRdb keeps it, with only in-frame sequences that have V and J called. A part of the clones is gone; compared with another copy, unresolved V genes explain less than half, and the rest is unexplained. This sample comprises about 150,000 clones, 80% to 90% of them detected only once. In total, the top ten clones hold under 15% of the sample. The sequencing sample was made of peripheral blood. The origin of the receptors is a man in his late teens or twenties with COVID-19, enrolled during active disease.

With respect to this clone: The junction shows a germline mismatch at one end, possibly a read error. The V gene is TRBV19, the J gene TRBJ1-4; no reliable D call. The germline gives CDR1 LNHDA, CDR2 SQIVND (reference sequence). The CDR3 is made up of 11 amino acids. The CDR3 region is CASSFGEKLLF. In DNA, the CDR3 is TGTGCCAGTAGTTTCGGGGAAAAACTGCTTTTT.

A note on this clone: The identical CDR3 is also encoded by other nucleotide sequences in the sample. The V gene is TRBV7-9, the J gene TRBJ2-1, with D possibly TRBD2 on 6 matching bases. V gave up 2 bases and J gave up 1 base, with 9 bases separating them. Per the germline V gene, CDR1 is SEHNR and CDR2 is FQNEAQ (reference sequence). The CDR3 is 15 residues long. Here the CDR3 DNA reads TGTGCCAGCAGCTTACGGCTAGCGTCCTACAATGAGCAGTTCTTC. Protein product: CASSLRLASYNEQFF.

The chain employs TRBV27 and TRBJ2-7, with D possibly TRBD2 on 6 matching bases. The CDR3 is 14 amino acids. Deletions cut 2 bases from V and 5 bases from J, with 13 bases between. Germline V lookup: CDR1 MNHEY, CDR2 SMNVEV (reference sequence). The CDR3 protein is CASSLSREIDEQYF. The CDR3 DNA sequence: TGTGCCAGCAGTTTAAGTCGGGAGATAGACGAGCAGTACTTC.

This chain connects TRBV6-6 to TRBJ2-2; weak D call: TRBD2 (6 bases). This CDR3 contains 12 residues. Trimming left V 5 bases short and J 8 bases short, with 9 bases between. Germline values: CDR1 MNHNY, CDR2 SVGAGI (reference sequence). CDR3 coding DNA: TGTGCCAGCAGTCGGGGAGGAGGGGAGCTGTTTTTT. It specifies CASSRGGGELFF.

The sample holds one count of this clone. The V and J genes are TRBV4-1 and TRBJ1-4; D possibly corresponds to TRBD1 (6 bases). Germline values: CDR1 MGHRA, CDR2 YSYEKL. The CDR3 totals 16 residues. Trimming shortened V by 4 bases and J by 1 base, and 13 bases separated the two germline ends. Written as DNA, the CDR3 is TGCGCCAGCAGCCGCCCTGGACAGCGAACTAATGAAAAACTGTTTTTT. Protein sequence: CASSRPGQRTNEKLFF.

This clone was seen more than once but under ten times. The V gene is TRBV6-2 or TRBV6-3, the J gene TRBJ1-2; D remains unclear. Germline CDR1 MNHEY, CDR2 SVGEGT. Trimming cost V 2 bases and J 4 bases, with 14 bases left between them. The CDR3 totals 15 residues. CDR3 sequence reads: CASSYKFPDFYGYTF. In DNA form, the CDR3 reads TGTGCCAGCAGTTACAAGTTTCCGGACTTCTATGGCTACACCTTC.

V usage is TRBV27 and J usage is TRBJ2-7; 12 bases are a match to TRBD1. Germline CDR1 MNHEY, CDR2 SMNVEV (reference sequence). The CDR3 has 16 amino acids. The V segment lost 3 bases and the J segment 5 bases; nucleotides outside the gene matches: 8. The CDR3 protein is CASSLTPGQGANEQYF. In DNA, the CDR3 is TGTGCCAGCAGTTTGACACCGGGACAGGGGGCTAACGAGCAGTACTTC.

V and J are TRBV3-1 (or the pseudogene TRBV3-2) and TRBJ2-7; 10 bases agree with TRBD2. Germline CDR1 LGHDT, CDR2 YNNKEL (reference sequence). CDR3 size: 16 residues. The V gene end was trimmed by 1 base and the J gene end by 0 bases; junction bases not matched to a gene: 3. The CDR3, as DNA: TGTGCCAGCAGCCAAGGATGGACTAGCGGCTCCTACGAGCAGTACTTC. Residues: CASSQGWTSGSYEQYF.

CDR3 DNA: TGTGCCAGCAGTCCGGGGGGGGACGAGACCCAGTACTTC. Protein: CASSPGGDETQYF. This sequence joins TRBV6-5 and TRBJ2-5, with TRBD2 matching over 8 bases. CDR1 is MNHEY and CDR2 is SVGAGI in the germline V gene. The CDR3 runs 13 residues. J was trimmed by 5 bases and V by 5 bases; bases with no gene match: 4.

This CDR3 is CATSAWDRVGTGELFF. The CDR3 bases are TGTGCCACCAGTGCTTGGGACAGGGTGGGCACCGGGGAGCTGTTTTTT. The V gene is TRBV24-1, the J gene TRBJ2-2, with 9 bases that match TRBD1. This CDR3 has 16 amino acids. J was trimmed by 4 bases and V by 5 bases; bases with no gene match: 7. Germline CDR1 and CDR2: KGHDR and SFDVKD.

The chain has TRBV19 and TRBJ2-1; D uncertain. This CDR3 has 16 amino acids. Trimming took 1 base from V and 2 from J, leaving 12 bases between them. Germline-derived CDR1 and CDR2 are LNHDA and SQIVND (reference sequence). The CDR3: CASSIGWLPPYNEQFF. The CDR3, as DNA: TGTGCCAGTAGTATAGGTTGGCTGCCTCCCTACAATGAGCAGTTCTTC.

This clone was seen once. The rearrangement uses TRBV5-1 and TRBJ2-1, with 8 nucleotides matching TRBD1. The CDR3 consists of 12 residues. V shed 7 bases, J shed 14 bases, and the junction held 11 bases outside the gene matches. CDR1 SGHRS and CDR2 YFSETQ come from the germline V gene. CDR3 sequence (DNA): TGCGCCAGCGGCCCGATAGACAGGGGAGAGTTCTTC. This sequence encodes CASGPIDRGEFF.

The V and J genes are TRBV9 and TRBJ2-7; 9 nucleotides line up with TRBD1. Per germline, CDR1 SGDLS and CDR2 YYNGEE. The ends lost 4 bases at V and 2 bases at J; junction bases unmatched: 4. This CDR3 comprises 14 residues. Here the CDR3 reads CASSSGTGPYEQYF. The CDR3 bases are TGTGCCAGCAGCTCAGGGACAGGGCCCTACGAGCAGTACTTC.

The V and J genes are TRBV5-4 and TRBJ2-1; 11 nucleotides agree with TRBD2. The V and J ends lost 4 bases and 1 base, in that order; junction bases with no gene match: 4. The CDR3 is 16 amino acids. Germline values: CDR1 SGHNT, CDR2 YYREEE (reference sequence). CDR3 in amino acids: CASSPRTSGSYNEQFF. The CDR3 nucleotides read TGTGCCAGCAGCCCGAGGACTAGCGGGTCCTACAATGAGCAGTTCTTC.

With respect to this clone: One junction end does not reproduce the germline sequence, and a read error may be involved. The chain recombines TRBV5-6 with TRBJ1-4; perhaps TRBD1 as D (5 bases). CDR3 size: 15 residues. The germline V gene encodes CDR1 SGHDT and CDR2 YYEEEE. CDR3 sequence reads: CASSSTTLGGEKLLF. DNA of the CDR3: TGTGCCAGCAGCTCAACAACACTGGGGGGAGAAAAACTGCTTTTT.

The chain carries TRBV7-3 and TRBJ1-1, with D tentatively TRBD1 (6 bases). Germline V gene data show CDR1 as SGHTA and CDR2 as FQGTGA. V was trimmed by 2 bases and J by 11 bases, leaving 18 bases between them. This CDR3 has 14 residues. This chain's CDR3 is CASSLGGGGLDAFF. CDR3 in DNA: TGTGCCAGCAGCTTAGGGGGCGGTGGGTTAGACGCTTTCTTT.

V usage is TRBV7-9 and J usage is TRBJ2-7; 11 bases are shared with TRBD2. Germline V gene sequence: CDR1 SEHNR, CDR2 FQNEAQ (reference sequence). With 5 bases clipped from V and 2 bases from J, the junction kept 14 bases outside the gene matches. This CDR3 has 18 amino acids. CDR3 sequence reads: CASSPGLAGGSVPYEQYF. The CDR3 bases are TGTGCCAGCAGCCCAGGCCTAGCGGGAGGCTCCGTCCCCTACGAGCAGTACTTC. Variable domain in full (rest from reference TRBV7-9 and TRBJ2-7): DTGVSQNPRHKITKRGQNVTFRCDPISEHNRLYWYRQTLGQGPEFLTYFQNEAQLEKSRLLSDRFSAERPKGSFSTLEIQRTEQGDSAMYLCASSPGLAGGSVPYEQYFGPGTRLTVT.

This clone was detected a few times. The chain is built from TRBV18 and TRBJ2-1, with 13 nucleotides matching TRBD2. Germline CDR1 and CDR2: KGHSH and LQKENI. V lost 5 bases and J lost 3; bases outside the gene matches: 4. CDR3 length: 16 residues. This CDR3 is CASSATSGRSYNEQFF. Here the CDR3 DNA reads TGTGCCAGCTCAGCGACTAGCGGGAGGAGCTACAATGAGCAGTTCTTC.

A single count supports this clone. The rearrangement links TRBV5-1 to TRBJ2-3, with 7 bases lining up with TRBD1. Germline CDR1 SGHRS, CDR2 YFSETQ. This CDR3 region has 15 residues. Germline trimming cut 3 bases from V and 2 bases from J; bases unmatched to any gene: 6. The CDR3 nucleotides read TGCGCCAGCAGCTCGAAGGGACAGCCCACAGATACGCAGTATTTT. It specifies CASSSKGQPTDTQYF.

A few counts support this clone. V and J are TRBV2 and TRBJ2-1; 7 bases are shared with TRBD1. This CDR3 comprises 14 residues. Germline values: CDR1 SNHLY, CDR2 FYNNEI. The V segment lost 8 bases and the J segment 6 bases; nucleotides outside the gene matches: 10. The CDR3 reads CASGLDRTTNEQFF. DNA for the CDR3: TGTGCCAGCGGTCTGGACAGGACCACCAATGAGCAGTTCTTC.

The chain combines TRBV5-5 with TRBJ2-1, with TRBD2 matching 12 bases. CDR3 size: 15 residues. The trim removed 1 base at V and 7 bases at J, leaving 3 bases unmatched. Germline lookup yields CDR1 SGHKS and CDR2 YYEKEE (reference sequence). CDR3 sequence reads: CASSLTGTSGNEQFF. The CDR3 DNA is TGTGCCAGCAGCTTGACCGGGACTAGCGGGAATGAGCAGTTCTTC. Full variable domain (outside the CDR3, taken from reference TRBV5-5 and TRBJ2-1): DAGVTQSPTHLIKTRGQQVTLRCSPISGHKSVSWYQQVLGQGPQFIFQYYEKEERGRGNFPDRFSARQFPNYSSELNVNALLLGDSALYLCASSLTGTSGNEQFFGPGTRLTVL.

This chain connects TRBV6-5 to TRBJ2-7, with no clear D. Germline-derived CDR1 and CDR2 are MNHEY and SVGAGI. V shed 4 bases and J shed 6 bases, with 19 bases lying between them. The CDR3 loop spans 15 amino acids. This CDR3 reads CASSLDPRGVGEQYF. CDR3 bases: TGTGCCAGCAGTTTAGACCCGAGAGGTGTGGGCGAGCAGTACTTC.

This sequence joins TRBV11-2 and TRBJ2-1; 13 bases fit TRBD2. Germline V CDR1 and CDR2: SGHAT, FQNNGV. V shed 4 bases, J shed 6 bases, and the junction held 9 bases outside the gene matches. This CDR3 region has 17 residues. CDR3 sequence (DNA): TGTGCCAGCAGCTCAGGACTAGCGGGAGCACTGGGCAATGAGCAGTTCTTC. Protein: CASSSGLAGALGNEQFF.

The chain couples TRBV4-1 to TRBJ2-7, with D perhaps matching TRBD1 (5 bases). Germline V gene lookup returns CDR1 MGHRA and CDR2 YSYEKL. The length of the CDR3 is 18 residues. Trimming left V 4 bases short and J 2 bases short, with 24 bases between. In nucleotides, the CDR3 is TGCGCCAGCAGCCTCCAGGCAGGGCCAGGATTCCTAGCCTACGAGCAGTACTTC. It is translated as CASSLQAGPGFLAYEQYF.

This clone was recorded once. This chain joins TRBV3-1 (or the pseudogene TRBV3-2) and TRBJ2-5; the match to TRBD1 covers 7 bases. This CDR3 comprises 18 residues. Per the germline V gene, CDR1 is LGHDT and CDR2 is YNNKEL (reference sequence). V trimming: 3 bases; J trimming: 0 bases; junction bases outside the gene matches: 13. CDR3 loop: CASSHDFPDRWNQETQYF. CDR3 nucleotides: TGTGCCAGCAGCCACGACTTTCCGGACAGGTGGAACCAAGAGACCCAGTACTTC.

The rearrangement joins TRBV6-5 to TRBJ2-3, with a weak D call TRBD1 (6 bases). V was clipped by 2 bases and J by 5 bases, with 14 bases between them. Germline V CDR1 and CDR2: MNHEY, SVGAGI. This CDR3 contains 15 residues. CDR3 region: CASSYGPGEGDTQYF. The CDR3 nucleotides are TGTGCCAGCAGTTACGGCCCAGGGGAAGGAGATACGCAGTATTTT.

In regard to this clone: Distinct nucleotide sequences in the sample also encode this CDR3. The CDR3 region has the DNA TGCGCCAGCAGCTTGAGGGGCGGCACTGAAGCTTTCTTT. This gives the protein CASSLRGGTEAFF. The chain couples TRBV5-1 to TRBJ1-1; the D gene is possibly TRBD1 (5 bases). CDR3 length equals 13 residues. Germline CDR1 and CDR2: SGHRS and YFSETQ. V dropped 1 base and J dropped 4 bases, with 8 bases sitting between them.

This clone was counted between two and nine times. This chain joins TRBV24-1 and TRBJ2-2, with D tentatively TRBD1 (7 bases). V dropped 1 base and J dropped 3 bases, with 20 bases sitting between them. CDR3 length: 19 residues. CDR1 is KGHDR and CDR2 is SFDVKD in the germline V gene. The CDR3: CATSDFSRAQGGYTGELFF. The CDR3, as DNA: TGTGCCACCAGTGATTTTTCGCGGGCGCAGGGGGGTTACACCGGGGAGCTGTTTTTT.

The chain recombines TRBV6-2 or TRBV6-3 with TRBJ1-1; D is unresolved. V lost 2 bases, J lost 0 bases, and 7 bases lay in between. The CDR3 length is 14 residues. Germline CDR1 reads MNHEY; CDR2 reads SVGEGT. CDR3 residues: CASSYVSLNTEAFF. The CDR3 DNA reads as TGTGCCAGCAGTTACGTAAGCCTGAACACTGAAGCTTTCTTT.

This chain uses TRBV28 with TRBJ2-7; possible D gene TRBD2, 7 bases. Germline CDR1 is MDHEN and CDR2 is SYDVKM. The CDR3 totals 16 residues. Trimming removed 5 bases from V and 0 bases from J, with 17 bases in between. The DNA for the CDR3 is TGTGCCAGCAGTCAATCCGGGGGGCCCGCCTCCTACGAGCAGTACTTC. Translating it yields CASSQSGGPASYEQYF.